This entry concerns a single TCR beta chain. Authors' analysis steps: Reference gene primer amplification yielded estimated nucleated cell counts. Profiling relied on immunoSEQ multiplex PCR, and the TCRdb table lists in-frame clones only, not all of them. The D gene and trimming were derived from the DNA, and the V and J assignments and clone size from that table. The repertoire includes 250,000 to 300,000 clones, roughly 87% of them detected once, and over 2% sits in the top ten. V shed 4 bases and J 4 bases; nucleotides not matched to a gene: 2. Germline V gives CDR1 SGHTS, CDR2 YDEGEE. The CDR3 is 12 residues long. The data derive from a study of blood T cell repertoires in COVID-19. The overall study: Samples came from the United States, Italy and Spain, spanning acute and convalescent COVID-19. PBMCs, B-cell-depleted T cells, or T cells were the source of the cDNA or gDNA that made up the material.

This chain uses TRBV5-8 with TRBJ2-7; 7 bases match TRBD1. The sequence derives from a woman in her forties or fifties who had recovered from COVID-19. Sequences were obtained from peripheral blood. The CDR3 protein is CASSPGQYEQYF. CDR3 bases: TGTGCCAGCAGCCCGGGACAGTACGAGCAGTACTTC.